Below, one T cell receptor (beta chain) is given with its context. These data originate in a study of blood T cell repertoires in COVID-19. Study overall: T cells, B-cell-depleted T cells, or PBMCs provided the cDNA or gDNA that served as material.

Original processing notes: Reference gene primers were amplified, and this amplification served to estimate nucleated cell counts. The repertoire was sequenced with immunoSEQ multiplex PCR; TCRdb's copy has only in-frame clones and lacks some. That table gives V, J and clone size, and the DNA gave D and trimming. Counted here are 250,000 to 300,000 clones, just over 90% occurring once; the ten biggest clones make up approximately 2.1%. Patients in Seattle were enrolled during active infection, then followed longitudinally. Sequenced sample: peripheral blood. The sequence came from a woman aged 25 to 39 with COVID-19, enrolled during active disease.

The CDR3 DNA reads TGTGCCAGTAGGAGACAGGCGACCCGACTTGAAGCTTTCTTT. It encodes CASRRQATRLEAFF. This chain uses TRBV19 with TRBJ1-1; the D gene is possibly TRBD1 (6 bases). V dropped 6 bases and J dropped 7 bases, with 18 bases sitting between them. Germline lookup yields CDR1 LNHDA and CDR2 SQIVND (reference sequence). This CDR3 has 14 residues. The full variable domain, with the rest looked up from reference TRBV19 and TRBJ1-1, is DGGITQSPKYLFRKEGQNVTLSCEQNLNHDAMYWYRQDPGQGLRLIYYSQIVNDFQKGDIAEGYSVSREKKESFPLTVTSAQKNPTAFYLCASRRQATRLEAFFGQGTRLTVV.